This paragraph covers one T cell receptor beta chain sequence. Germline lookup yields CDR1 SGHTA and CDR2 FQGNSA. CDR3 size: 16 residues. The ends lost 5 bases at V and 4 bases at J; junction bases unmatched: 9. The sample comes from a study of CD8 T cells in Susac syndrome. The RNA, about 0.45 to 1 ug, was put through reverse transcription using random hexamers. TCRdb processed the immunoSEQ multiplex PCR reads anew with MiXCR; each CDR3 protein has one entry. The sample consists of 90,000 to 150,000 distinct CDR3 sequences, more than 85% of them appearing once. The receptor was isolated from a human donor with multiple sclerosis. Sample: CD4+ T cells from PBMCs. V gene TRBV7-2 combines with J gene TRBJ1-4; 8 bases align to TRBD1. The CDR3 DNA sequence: TGTGCCAGCAGCATCGGACAGGGAGGGGGTAATGAAAAACTGTTTTTT. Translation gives CASSIGQGGGNEKLFF.